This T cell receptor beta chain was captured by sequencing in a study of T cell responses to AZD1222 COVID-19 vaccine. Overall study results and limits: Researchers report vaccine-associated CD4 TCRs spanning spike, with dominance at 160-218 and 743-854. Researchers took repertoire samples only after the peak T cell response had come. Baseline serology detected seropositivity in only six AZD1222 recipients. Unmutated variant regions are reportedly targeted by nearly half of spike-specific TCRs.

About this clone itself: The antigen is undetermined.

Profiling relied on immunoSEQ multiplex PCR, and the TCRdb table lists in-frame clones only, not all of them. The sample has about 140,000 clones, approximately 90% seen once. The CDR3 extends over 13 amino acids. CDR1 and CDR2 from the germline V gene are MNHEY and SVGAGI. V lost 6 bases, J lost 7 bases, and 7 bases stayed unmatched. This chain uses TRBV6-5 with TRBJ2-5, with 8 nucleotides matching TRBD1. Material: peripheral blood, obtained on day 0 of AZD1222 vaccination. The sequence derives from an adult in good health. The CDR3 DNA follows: TGTGCCAGCAGACCCGACAGGGGAGGGACCCAGTACTTC. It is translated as CASRPDRGGTQYF.